A single T cell receptor (beta chain) is shown here with its context. Antigen unknown. These data originate in a study of T cell responses to AZD1222 COVID-19 vaccine. Clones were read by immunoSEQ multiplex PCR, and TCRdb kept only the in-frame ones, dropping some. The sample contains tens of thousands of clones, more than 85% of which appear only once. Trimming stripped 2 bases from V and 4 bases from J, with 9 bases between. CDR1 and CDR2 (germline): SGHNT, YYREEE (reference sequence). The CDR3 loop spans 13 amino acids. Study-wide findings and caveats: Seropositive status at baseline applied to only five to seven AZD1222 recipients.

The rearrangement links TRBV5-4 to TRBJ2-5; D tentatively reads TRBD1 or TRBD2 (6 bases each). This specimen was peripheral blood, taken 28 days after the second AZD1222 dose. This sequence originates from an adult who received the AZD1222 COVID-19 vaccine. CDR3 coding DNA: TGTGCCAGCAGCTTCGGAGGGGGAGAGACCCAGTACTTC. It is translated as CASSFGGGETQYF. Using reference TRBV5-4 and TRBJ2-5 for the parts outside the CDR3, the full variable domain is ETGVTQSPTHLIKTRGQQVTLRCSSQSGHNTVSWYQQALGQGPQFIFQYYREEENGRGNFPPRFSGLQFPNYSSELNVNALELDDSALYLCASSFGGGETQYFGPGTRLLVL.